The 16 T cell receptor beta chains below were found in one sample sequenced in a study of T cells in localized non-small cell lung cancer. Some clones are missing from TCRdb's copy, which holds only in-frame ones; the method was immunoSEQ multiplex PCR. The table records over 65,000 clones, around 84% of them present only once. Here the sequenced sample was peripheral blood, taken before any cancer treatment. The receptors were sampled from a female donor over 55 with stage I lung adenocarcinoma.

The chain joins TRBV7-6 to TRBJ1-4, with TRBD1 as a possible D gene (6 bases). Germline CDR1 SGHVS, CDR2 FNYEAQ. With 0 bases removed from V and 2 bases from J, the gap between germline ends came to 10 bases. The CDR3 sequence is 16 residues long. CDR3 sequence reads: CASSLAGRGTNEKLFF. For the CDR3, the DNA is TGTGCCAGCAGCTTAGCGGGCAGGGGCACTAATGAAAAACTGTTTTTT.

In nucleotides, the CDR3 is TGTGCCAGCAGCCCCTCACTAGCGGGGGGGCAGGAGACCCAGTACTTC. Its translation is CASSPSLAGGQETQYF. The chain carries TRBV7-8 and TRBJ2-5; 13 bases map to TRBD2. The junction had 8 bases not matched to a gene; V was cut back by 5 bases and J by 5 bases. CDR3 size: 16 residues. Germline loops: CDR1 SGHVS, CDR2 FQNEAQ.

The chain joins TRBV5-5 to TRBJ2-5; 9 positions agree with TRBD2. This CDR3 spans 16 amino acids. V lost 1 base to trimming and J lost 2 bases; unmatched junction nucleotides: 6. CDR1 and CDR2 from the germline V gene are SGHKS and YYEKEE (reference sequence). Here the CDR3 reads CASSLRKRGEQETQYF. CDR3 sequence (DNA): TGTGCCAGCAGCTTGAGGAAGCGGGGGGAACAAGAGACCCAGTACTTC.

CDR3 residues: CASTDTISSYEQYF. CDR3 bases: TGTGCCAGTACTGACACCATAAGCTCCTACGAGCAGTACTTC. The chain employs TRBV19 and TRBJ2-7; unclear D gene. Germline lookup yields CDR1 LNHDA and CDR2 SQIVND (reference sequence). This CDR3 is built from 14 residues. V was clipped by 7 bases and J by 0 bases, with 13 bases between them.

V gene TRBV27 combines with J gene TRBJ1-2, with D tentatively TRBD1 (5 bases). In germline, CDR1 is MNHEY, CDR2 SMNVEV (reference sequence). Trimming cost V 5 bases and J 6 bases, with 19 bases left between them. The CDR3 spans 15 residues. Here the CDR3 reads CASSEWATTGHGYTF. Here the CDR3 DNA reads TGTGCCAGCAGTGAATGGGCCACAACAGGACATGGCTACACCTTC.

The gene calls are TRBV5-8 and TRBJ1-2, with no clear D. V dropped 3 bases and J dropped 2 bases, with 5 bases sitting between them. The germline CDR1 and CDR2 sequences are SGHTS and YDEGEE. The CDR3 contains 12 residues. CDR3 in amino acids: CASSWENYGYTF. The CDR3 region has the DNA TGTGCCAGCAGCTGGGAAAACTATGGCTACACCTTC.

The chain uses TRBV28 and TRBJ1-3; D might be TRBD1 (5 bases). CDR1 is MDHEN, CDR2 SYDVKM, per germline. Trimming pared 9 bases from V and 0 bases from J, leaving 18 bases between. There are 16 residues in the CDR3. CDR3 coding DNA: TGTGCCAGTACCGGGACGGCGATGACCTCTGGAAACACCATATATTTT. Its protein is CASTGTAMTSGNTIYF.

The chain recombines TRBV5-6 with TRBJ2-7, with 10 positions matching TRBD2. Germline values: CDR1 SGHDT, CDR2 YYEEEE. The CDR3 has 14 amino acids. V lost 4 bases, J lost 5 bases, and 6 bases stayed unmatched. In DNA, the CDR3 is TGTGCCAGCAGCAAGCGGGAGGGTACCCACGAGCAGTACTTC. This encodes CASSKREGTHEQYF. Drawing the rest from reference TRBV5-6 and TRBJ2-7, the complete variable domain is DAGVTQSPTHLIKTRGQQVTLRCSPKSGHDTVSWYQQALGQGPQFIFQYYEEEERQRGNFPDRFSGHQFPNYSSELNVNALLLGDSALYLCASSKREGTHEQYFGPGTRLTVT.

This clone has just a few counts. V and J are TRBV5-1 and TRBJ1-1; D is uncertain. Trimming cost V 2 bases and J 3 bases, with 8 bases left between them. Per the germline V gene, CDR1 is SGHRS and CDR2 is YFSETQ. The CDR3 has 13 amino acids. Here the CDR3 reads CASSFSTDTEAFF. DNA for the CDR3: TGCGCCAGCAGCTTCAGTACCGACACTGAAGCTTTCTTT.

This clone appeared a single time. This CDR3 is CASSLPVGEQYF. The CDR3 nucleotides read TGTGCCAGCAGTTTACCTGTCGGCGAGCAGTACTTC. This chain connects TRBV7-9 to TRBJ2-7, with no clear D. This CDR3 region has 12 residues. V lost 6 bases, J lost 6 bases, and 12 bases lay in between. Germline CDR1 and CDR2: SEHNR and FQNEAQ (reference sequence).

This chain links TRBV5-6 with TRBJ2-1, with 10 bases aligning to TRBD2. In germline, CDR1 is SGHDT, CDR2 YYEEEE. V gave up 2 bases and J gave up 2 bases; unmatched junction bases: 1. The CDR3 is 15 amino acids. CDR3 residues: CASSFGLAAYNEQFF. The CDR3 coding sequence is TGTGCCAGCAGCTTTGGACTAGCGGCCTACAATGAGCAGTTCTTC.

The chain uses TRBV6-1 and TRBJ1-1, with D tentatively TRBD1 (5 bases). Germline CDR1 is MNHNS and CDR2 is SASEGT. Between the trimmed V and J ends, which lost 3 bases and 4 bases, there was a span of 9 bases. The CDR3 runs 13 residues. The chain's CDR3 is CASSDPGSTEAFF. CDR3 nucleotides: TGTGCCAGCAGTGACCCAGGGAGCACTGAAGCTTTCTTT.

This chain uses TRBV5-1 with TRBJ2-6, with D perhaps matching TRBD2 (6 bases). From germline, CDR1 is SGHRS and CDR2 YFSETQ. Trimming cost V 2 bases and J 2 bases, with 8 bases left between them. The CDR3 spans 15 residues. The CDR3 region has the DNA TGCGCCAGCAGCTTAGGGACTCCTGGGGCCAACGTCCTGACTTTC. This codes for CASSLGTPGANVLTF.

This clone was recorded only once. The J gene is TRBJ2-7, the V gene TRBV28; 9 bases map to TRBD1. V shed 5 bases, J shed 0 bases, and the junction held 8 bases outside the gene matches. CDR3 length equals 16 residues. The germline CDR1 and CDR2 sequences are MDHEN and SYDVKM. The CDR3 region has the DNA TGTGCCAGCAGTCCCGCTCTGACAGGGGGCTCCTACGAGCAGTACTTC. Its translation: CASSPALTGGSYEQYF. The entire variable domain, with the rest obtained from reference TRBV28 and TRBJ2-7, is as follows: DVKVTQSSRYLVKRTGEKVFLECVQDMDHENMFWYRQDPGLGLRLIYFSYDVKMKEKGDIPEGYSVSREKKERFSLILESASTNQTSMYLCASSPALTGGSYEQYFGPGTRLTVT.

The rearrangement joins TRBV18 to TRBJ1-1, with unresolved D. Germline loops: CDR1 KGHSH, CDR2 LQKENI. This CDR3 has 13 amino acids. V was trimmed by 0 bases and J by 7 bases, leaving 9 bases between them. The CDR3 DNA follows: TGTGCCAGCTCACCACCATCACAGAGTGAAGCTTTCTTT. Translation: CASSPPSQSEAFF.

J is TRBJ2-1 and V is TRBV4-1; D might be TRBD2 (6 bases). From germline, CDR1 is MGHRA and CDR2 YSYEKL. V lost 1 base and J lost 2, with 9 bases in between. This CDR3 is 15 amino acids long. CDR3 loop: CASSQGRGAYNEQFF. In nucleotides, the CDR3 is TGCGCCAGCAGCCAAGGGCGGGGCGCCTACAATGAGCAGTTCTTC.